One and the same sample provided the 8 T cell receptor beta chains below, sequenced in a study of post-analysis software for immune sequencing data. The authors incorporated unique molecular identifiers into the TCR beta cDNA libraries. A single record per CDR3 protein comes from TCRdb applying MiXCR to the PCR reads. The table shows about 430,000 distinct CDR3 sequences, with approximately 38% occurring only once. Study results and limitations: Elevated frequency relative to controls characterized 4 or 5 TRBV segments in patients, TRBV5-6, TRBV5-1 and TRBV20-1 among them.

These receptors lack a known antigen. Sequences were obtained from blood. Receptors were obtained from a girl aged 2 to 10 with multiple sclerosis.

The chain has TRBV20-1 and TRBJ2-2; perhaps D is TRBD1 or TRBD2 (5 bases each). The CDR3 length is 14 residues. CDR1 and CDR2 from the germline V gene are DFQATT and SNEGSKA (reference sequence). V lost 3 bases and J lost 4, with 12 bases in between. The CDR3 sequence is CSARTGASTGELFF. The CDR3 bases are TGCAGTGCTAGGACCGGGGCGAGCACCGGGGAGCTGTTTTTT.

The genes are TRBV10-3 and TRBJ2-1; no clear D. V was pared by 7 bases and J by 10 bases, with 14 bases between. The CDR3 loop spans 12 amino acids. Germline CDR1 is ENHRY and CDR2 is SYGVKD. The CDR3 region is CAITSPGAEQFF. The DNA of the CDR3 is TGTGCCATCACCTCACCAGGAGCAGAGCAGTTCTTC.

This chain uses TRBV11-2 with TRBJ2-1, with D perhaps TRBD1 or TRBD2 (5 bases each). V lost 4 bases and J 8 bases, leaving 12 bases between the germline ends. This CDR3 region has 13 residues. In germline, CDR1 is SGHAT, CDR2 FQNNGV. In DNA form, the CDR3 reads TGTGCCAGCAGCTATGACTCGGGGCATGAGCAGTTCTTC. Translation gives CASSYDSGHEQFF. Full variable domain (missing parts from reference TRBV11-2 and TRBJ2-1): EAGVAQSPRYKIIEKRQSVAFWCNPISGHATLYWYQQILGQGPKLLIQFQNNGVVDDSQLPKDRFSAERLKGVDSTLKIQPAKLEDSAVYLCASSYDSGHEQFFGPGTRLTVL.

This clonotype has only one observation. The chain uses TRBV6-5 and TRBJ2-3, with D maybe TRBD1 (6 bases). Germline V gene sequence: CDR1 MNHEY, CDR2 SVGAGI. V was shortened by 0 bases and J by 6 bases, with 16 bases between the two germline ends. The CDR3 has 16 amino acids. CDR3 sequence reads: CASSYSIQGSSDTQYF. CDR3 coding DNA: TGTGCCAGCAGTTACTCGATCCAGGGGAGCTCGGATACGCAGTATTTT.

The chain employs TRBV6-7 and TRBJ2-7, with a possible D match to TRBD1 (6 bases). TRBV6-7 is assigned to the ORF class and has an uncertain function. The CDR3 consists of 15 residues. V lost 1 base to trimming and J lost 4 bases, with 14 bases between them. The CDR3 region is CASSYCPGQEYEQYF. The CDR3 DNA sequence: TGTGCCAGCAGTTACTGTCCGGGACAAGAGTACGAGCAGTACTTC.

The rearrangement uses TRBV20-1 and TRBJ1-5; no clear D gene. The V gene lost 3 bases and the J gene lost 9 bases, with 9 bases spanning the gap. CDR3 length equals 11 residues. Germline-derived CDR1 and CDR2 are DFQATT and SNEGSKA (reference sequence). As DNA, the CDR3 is TGCAGTGCTAGTCCCTCAGGGCCCCAGCATTTT. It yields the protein CSASPSGPQHF.

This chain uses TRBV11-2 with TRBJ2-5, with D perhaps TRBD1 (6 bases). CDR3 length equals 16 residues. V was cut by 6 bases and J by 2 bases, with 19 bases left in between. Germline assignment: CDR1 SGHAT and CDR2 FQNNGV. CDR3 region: CASRSTGGQKQETQYF. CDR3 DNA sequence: TGTGCCAGCAGATCCACCGGAGGACAGAAGCAAGAGACCCAGTACTTC.

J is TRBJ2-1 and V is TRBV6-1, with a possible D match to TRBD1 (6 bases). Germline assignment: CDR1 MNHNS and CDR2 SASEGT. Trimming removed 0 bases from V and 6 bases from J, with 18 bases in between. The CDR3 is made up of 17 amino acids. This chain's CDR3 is CASSEAAVQGYRNEQFF. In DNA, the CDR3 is TGTGCCAGCAGTGAAGCGGCAGTTCAGGGGTATCGCAATGAGCAGTTCTTC.